Below are 31 T cell receptor beta chains sequenced from a single sample in a study of T-cell reconstitution after alpha-beta-depleted transplantation in children. Using unique molecular identifiers, the investigators prepared the TCRbeta library. TCRdb re-called the PCR reads with MiXCR, one entry per CDR3 protein. The sample shows about 470,000 distinct CDR3 sequences, around two fifths of them seen only once. The sample here was PBMCs, taken before TCRalphabeta/CD19-depleted stem cell transplant. The receptors originated from a girl aged 2-10 years with aplastic anemia, due to receive a stem cell transplant.

The rearrangement joins TRBV6-5 to TRBJ2-2; no reliable D call. The CDR3 spans 15 residues. CDR1 and CDR2 from the germline V gene are MNHEY and SVGAGI. V was cut by 2 bases and J by 4 bases, with 11 bases left in between. The CDR3 DNA follows: TGTGCCAGCAGTTACAACGGAGCGAGCACCGGGGAGCTGTTTTTT. This codes for CASSYNGASTGELFF.

This clonotype was observed a handful of times. V usage is TRBV27 and J usage is TRBJ2-7; 10 nucleotides match TRBD1. Looked up from germline, CDR1 is MNHEY and CDR2 is SMNVEV (reference sequence). V shed 5 bases, J shed 2 bases, and the junction held 3 bases outside the gene matches. There are 14 residues in the CDR3. The CDR3 coding sequence is TGTGCCAGCAGTCAGGACAGGGGGACCTACGAGCAGTACTTC. It is translated as CASSQDRGTYEQYF.

This clonotype was found many times. This CDR3 reads CASSPGRDEQYF. CDR3 in DNA: TGTGCCAGCAGCCCAGGGCGGGACGAGCAGTACTTC. The chain uses TRBV6-6 and TRBJ2-7; D is possibly TRBD1 or TRBD2 (5 bases each). Germline lookup yields CDR1 MNHNY and CDR2 SVGAGI (reference sequence). The V end lost 6 bases, the J end lost 5 bases, and 11 bases lay between the germline ends. The CDR3 length is 12 residues.

The chain carries TRBV7-2 and TRBJ2-3; no reliable D call. V was pared by 5 bases and J by 4 bases, with 10 bases between. Germline lookup yields CDR1 SGHTA and CDR2 FQGNSA. This CDR3 region has 13 residues. The CDR3 protein is CASSQEFSDTQYF. Written as DNA, the CDR3 is TGTGCCAGCAGCCAAGAGTTCTCAGATACGCAGTATTTT.

This clonotype was detected ten times or more. The rearrangement uses TRBV10-3 and TRBJ2-7, with 12 bases fitting TRBD1. The CDR3 sequence is 18 residues long. Germline CDR1 is ENHRY and CDR2 is SYGVKD. Trimming took 5 bases from V and 4 from J; bases not matched to a gene: 15. CDR3 nucleotides: TGTGCCATCAGTACCATTACCACCCGGGACAGGGGGCAATACGAGCAGTACTTC. Translated: CAISTITTRDRGQYEQYF.

The CDR3 loop reads CSAGEQGFETQYF. The CDR3 bases are TGCAGTGCGGGAGAGCAGGGTTTTGAGACCCAGTACTTC. The V call is TRBV20-1, the J call TRBJ2-5; the D call may be TRBD1 or TRBD2 (5 bases each). This CDR3 has 13 residues. Deletions cut 6 bases from V and 5 bases from J, with 16 bases between. CDR1 and CDR2 (germline): DFQATT, SNEGSKA (reference sequence).

This clonotype was seen ten or more times. The gene calls are TRBV12-3 or TRBV12-4 and TRBJ2-7; 9 positions match TRBD1. V lost 6 bases and J lost 3; bases outside the gene matches: 6. The CDR3 sequence is 14 residues long. DNA for the CDR3: TGTGCCAGCAGCTACACAGGGGGCGGCTACGAGCAGTACTTC. It yields the protein CASSYTGGGYEQYF.

This clonotype was counted at least ten times. The rearrangement uses TRBV7-2 and TRBJ2-3, with 9 nucleotides matching TRBD2. The length of the CDR3 is 14 residues. Looked up from germline, CDR1 is SGHTA and CDR2 is FQGNSA. Trimming took 4 bases from V and 5 from J; bases not matched to a gene: 4. CDR3 sequence: CASSSSGIVDTQYF. CDR3 nucleotide sequence: TGTGCCAGCAGCTCTAGCGGGATTGTAGATACGCAGTATTTT.

The table lists this clonotype with a few counts. The chain couples TRBV12-3 or TRBV12-4 to TRBJ2-7, with unresolved D. V lost 5 bases to trimming and J lost 4 bases, with 15 bases between them. This CDR3 region has 14 residues. The CDR3 protein is CASSIWTPDYEQYF. The CDR3 nucleotides read TGTGCCAGCAGTATCTGGACGCCTGATTACGAGCAGTACTTC.

This clonotype was counted a few times. The chain has TRBV19 and TRBJ2-7; no firm D call. V was clipped by 8 bases and J by 5 bases, with 16 bases between them. Germline V CDR1 and CDR2: LNHDA, SQIVND (reference sequence). There are 13 residues in the CDR3. Here the CDR3 reads CASREGGHHEQYF. Here the CDR3 DNA reads TGTGCCAGTCGAGAAGGCGGCCACCACGAGCAGTACTTC.

This chain links TRBV2 with TRBJ1-1; weak D call: TRBD1 (5 bases). Germline V CDR1 and CDR2: SNHLY, FYNNEI. CDR3 length equals 14 residues. V was shortened by 9 bases and J by 3 bases, with 17 bases between the two germline ends. CDR3 sequence reads: CARLKGPRDTEAFF. The CDR3 bases are TGTGCCAGGCTAAAGGGGCCACGGGACACTGAAGCTTTCTTT.

The chain couples TRBV4-1 to TRBJ2-7; TRBD2 agrees at 8 bases. This CDR3 region has 17 residues. V lost 2 bases and J lost 6; bases outside the gene matches: 15. CDR1 and CDR2 from the germline V gene are MGHRA and YSYEKL. CDR3 sequence: CASSQYGSGGPLFEQYF. The DNA for the CDR3 is TGCGCCAGCAGCCAATACGGATCGGGAGGGCCGTTGTTCGAGCAGTACTTC.

The chain's CDR3 is CASSFGPAPSYEQYF. CDR3 bases: TGCGCCAGCAGCTTCGGGCCAGCCCCCTCGTACGAGCAGTACTTC. V usage is TRBV5-1 and J usage is TRBJ2-7; no firm D call. The CDR3 runs to 15 residues. Germline lookup yields CDR1 SGHRS and CDR2 YFSETQ. V was cut by 2 bases and J by 4 bases, with 16 bases left in between.

DNA for the CDR3: TGCAGTGCTAGAGTGGATAGCGGGGTCGAAGAGACCCAGTACTTC. Its protein is CSARVDSGVEETQYF. The rearrangement joins TRBV20-1 to TRBJ2-5, with TRBD2 matching over 8 bases. Germline loops: CDR1 DFQATT, CDR2 SNEGSKA (reference sequence). CDR3 length: 15 amino acids. The trim removed 1 base at V and 3 bases at J, leaving 7 bases unmatched.

V gene TRBV6-1 combines with J gene TRBJ1-1; 8 bases align to TRBD1. V was pared by 5 bases and J by 2 bases, with 10 bases of the junction left unmatched. This CDR3 has 16 amino acids. The germline V gene has CDR1 MNHNS and CDR2 SASEGT. The CDR3 DNA follows: TGTGCCAGCAGTACCCTCGGGACAGGAGGTAACACTGAAGCTTTCTTT. Translation gives CASSTLGTGGNTEAFF.

This chain uses TRBV20-1 with TRBJ2-7; D ambiguous. This CDR3 has 12 amino acids. CDR1 is DFQATT and CDR2 is SNEGSKA in the germline V gene (reference sequence). Trimming removed 2 bases at V and 4 bases at J, with 9 bases between. For the CDR3, the DNA is TGCAGTGCTAGACTCCCCCCTTACGAGCAGTACTTC. Amino acid sequence: CSARLPPYEQYF.

This clonotype showed up just a few times. This sequence joins TRBV19 and TRBJ2-7; TRBD1 aligns across 10 bases. This CDR3 is 13 amino acids long. In germline, CDR1 is LNHDA, CDR2 SQIVND (reference sequence). Losses at the gene ends were 4 bases for V and 6 bases for J; bases not matched to a gene: 3. CDR3 protein: CASSRGTGVEQYF. CDR3 sequence (DNA): TGTGCCAGTAGTAGGGGGACAGGGGTCGAGCAGTACTTC.

A word on this clonotype: At one of its ends the junction is not consistent with the germline gene, which may arise from a read error. This chain connects TRBV7-6 to TRBJ1-6; D might be TRBD1 (6 bases). Germline lookup yields CDR1 SGHVS and CDR2 FNYEAQ. The CDR3 has 15 amino acids. In DNA, the CDR3 is TGTCCCAGCAGCAAAAGTCGACAGGATAATTCACCCCTCCACTTT. Amino acids: CPSSKSRQDNSPLHF.

This clonotype was detected a few times. The chain is built from TRBV11-2 and TRBJ1-4, with D tentatively TRBD1 (5 bases). The ends were cut back, 3 bases at V and 8 bases at J, with 10 bases in the middle. This CDR3 is 13 amino acids long. Germline V lookup: CDR1 SGHAT, CDR2 FQNNGV. The CDR3 reads CASSLRQNEKLFF. CDR3 bases: TGTGCCAGCAGCTTGAGACAGAACGAAAAACTGTTTTTT.

The V call is TRBV29-1, the J call TRBJ1-3, with D tentatively TRBD1 (5 bases). The V end lost 0 bases, the J end lost 0 bases, and 12 bases lay between the germline ends. Germline V gene lookup returns CDR1 SQVTM and CDR2 ANQGSEA. The CDR3 consists of 16 residues. The CDR3 protein is CSVEDREGASGNTIYF. In DNA, the CDR3 is TGCAGCGTTGAAGATCGAGAAGGGGCCTCTGGAAACACCATATATTTT.

V usage is TRBV27 and J usage is TRBJ2-7; 10 bases agree with TRBD1. From germline, CDR1 is MNHEY and CDR2 SMNVEV (reference sequence). The CDR3 totals 15 residues. Trimming at V came to 5 bases and at J to 7 bases, leaving 11 bases not matched to a gene. In nucleotides, the CDR3 is TGTGCCAGCAGTCGGCGGGACAGGGGATATGGGGAGCAGTACTTC. Translated: CASSRRDRGYGEQYF.

In its sample, this clonotype was seen many times. This rearrangement joins TRBV12-3 or TRBV12-4 to TRBJ1-5; the D gene is possibly TRBD1 (5 bases). V gave up 3 bases and J gave up 7 bases, with 10 bases separating them. This CDR3 is 13 amino acids long. CDR3 residues: CASSLSTEQPQHF. CDR3 DNA sequence: TGTGCCAGCAGTTTGTCGACAGAACAGCCCCAGCATTTT.

The V call is TRBV7-3, the J call TRBJ2-3; D not resolved. The CDR3 contains 14 residues. Trimming took off 5 bases at V and 0 bases at J, with 9 bases between the two ends. Germline CDR1 reads SGHTA; CDR2 reads FQGTGA. The CDR3 region is CASSKRYSTDTQYF. Here the CDR3 DNA reads TGTGCCAGCAGCAAACGGTATAGCACAGATACGCAGTATTTT.

DNA for the CDR3: TGTGCCATCAGTGAGTCCCTTTACAATGAGCAGTTCTTC. Protein: CAISESLYNEQFF. This chain uses TRBV10-3 with TRBJ2-1; D is ambiguous. The germline V gene has CDR1 ENHRY and CDR2 SYGVKD. V was pared by 0 bases and J by 4 bases, with 4 bases between. This CDR3 is built from 13 residues.

The V call is TRBV20-1, the J call TRBJ2-3; TRBD2 might be the D (6 bases). V was shortened by 1 base and J by 3 bases, with 20 bases between the two germline ends. This CDR3 region has 17 residues. CDR1 is DFQATT, CDR2 SNEGSKA, per germline (reference sequence). CDR3 in amino acids: CSARGVGLSPVTDTQYF. The CDR3, as DNA: TGCAGTGCTAGAGGCGTCGGACTATCCCCGGTAACAGATACGCAGTATTTT.

The chain is built from TRBV3-1 and TRBJ1-1; D remains unclear. Germline V gives CDR1 LGHDT, CDR2 YNNKEL (reference sequence). The CDR3 sequence is 15 residues long. With 3 bases removed from V and 2 bases from J, the gap between germline ends came to 13 bases. The CDR3 nucleotides are TGTGCCAGCAGCCATGCTAACATAGGAAACACTGAAGCTTTCTTT. Residues: CASSHANIGNTEAFF.

This clonotype was seen ten or more times. The chain links TRBV7-2 to TRBJ1-6, with D possibly TRBD1 on 6 matching bases. Per the germline V gene, CDR1 is SGHTA and CDR2 is FQGNSA. V was trimmed by 2 bases and J by 9 bases, leaving 17 bases between them. This CDR3 spans 16 amino acids. CDR3 region: CASSLPNRELGSPLHF. CDR3 nucleotide sequence: TGTGCCAGCAGCTTACCCAACAGGGAATTGGGTTCACCCCTCCACTTT.

A few counts support this clonotype. The chain uses TRBV14 and TRBJ1-1; D unresolved. Per the germline V gene, CDR1 is SGHDN and CDR2 is FVKESK. The CDR3 has 13 residues. V lost 0 bases and J 5 bases, leaving 7 bases between the germline ends. CDR3 loop: CASSQEGWTEAFF. CDR3 nucleotides: TGTGCCAGCAGCCAAGAAGGGTGGACTGAAGCTTTCTTT.

The J gene is TRBJ2-5, the V gene TRBV7-2; 8 nucleotides match TRBD2. The length of the CDR3 is 14 residues. Trimming took 1 base from V and 4 from J; bases not matched to a gene: 2. CDR1 and CDR2 (germline): SGHTA, FQGNSA. CDR3 loop: CASSLGLASETQYF. CDR3 coding DNA: TGTGCCAGCAGCTTAGGACTAGCGTCAGAGACCCAGTACTTC.

This chain uses TRBV6-1 with TRBJ1-1; weak D call: TRBD1 (6 bases). In germline, CDR1 is MNHNS, CDR2 SASEGT. The CDR3 extends over 15 amino acids. Trimming removed 1 base at V and 1 base at J, with 10 bases between. CDR3 nucleotides: TGTGCCAGCAGTGAAGTCGACAGGAAGAACACTGAAGCTTTCTTT. This codes for CASSEVDRKNTEAFF.

There are a few counts of this clonotype. The V call is TRBV4-1, the J call TRBJ2-3; no clear D. From germline, CDR1 is MGHRA and CDR2 YSYEKL. V was cut by 0 bases and J by 1 base, with 11 bases left in between. The CDR3 covers 16 residues. CDR3 sequence: CASSQDERSRTDTQYF. CDR3 sequence (DNA): TGCGCCAGCAGCCAAGATGAGCGCTCACGCACAGATACGCAGTATTTT.